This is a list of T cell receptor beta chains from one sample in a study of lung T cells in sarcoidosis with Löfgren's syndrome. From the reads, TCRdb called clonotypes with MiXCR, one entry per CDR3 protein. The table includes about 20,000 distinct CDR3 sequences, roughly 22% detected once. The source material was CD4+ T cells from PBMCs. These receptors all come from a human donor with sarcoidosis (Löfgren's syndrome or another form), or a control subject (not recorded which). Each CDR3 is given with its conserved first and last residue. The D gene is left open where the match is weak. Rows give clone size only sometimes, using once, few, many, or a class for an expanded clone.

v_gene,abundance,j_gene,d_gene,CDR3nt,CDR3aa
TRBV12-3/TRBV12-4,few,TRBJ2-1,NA,TGTGCCAGCAGTTTTCGGCTTCGTTTTGATGAGCAGTTCTTC,CASSFRLRFDEQFF
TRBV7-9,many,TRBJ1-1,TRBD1,TGTGCCAGCAGCTTTCGGACAGGGGGTAACACTGAAGCTTTCTTT,CASSFRTGGNTEAFF
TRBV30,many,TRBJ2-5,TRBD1,TGTGCCGCAATATCCGGGACAGGGTCACAAGAGACCCAGTACTTC,CAAISGTGSQETQYF
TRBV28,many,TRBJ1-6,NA,TGTGCCAGCAGTCGGGCCCGGTTAAACAATTCACCCCTCCACTTT,CASSRARLNNSPLHF
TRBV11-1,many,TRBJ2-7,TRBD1,TGTGCCAGCAGCTTAAAGAGAGGGGGACAGGGATCCTACGAGCAGTACTTC,CASSLKRGGQGSYEQYF
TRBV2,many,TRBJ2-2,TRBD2,TGTGCCAGCAGTGATATTCCTAGCGGGAGCTCTGGCACCGGGGAGCTGTTTTTT,CASSDIPSGSSGTGELFF
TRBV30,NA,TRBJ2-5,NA,TGTGCCTGGAGTCTCCTGTGGGAGACCCAGTACTTC,CAWSLLWETQYF
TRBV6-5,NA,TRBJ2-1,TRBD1,TGTGTCACCGACAGGGCCACCTACAATGAGCAGTTCTTC,CVTDRATYNEQFF
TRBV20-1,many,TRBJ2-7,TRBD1,TGCAGTGCTAGAAGAGGACAGGGTCCCGAGCAGTACTTC,CSARRGQGPEQYF
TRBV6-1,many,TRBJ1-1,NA,TGTGCCAGCAGTTCCCTTGACGCTCGGGGGAACACTGAAGCTTTCTTT,CASSSLDARGNTEAFF
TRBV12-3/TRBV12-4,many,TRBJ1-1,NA,TGTGCCAGCAGTACCTACGACAGGAACACTGAAGCTTTCTTT,CASSTYDRNTEAFF
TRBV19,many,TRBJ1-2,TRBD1,TGTGCCACCACGGACAGGGGAACTAACTATGGCTACACCTTC,CATTDRGTNYGYTF
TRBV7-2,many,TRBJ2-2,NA,TGTGCCAGCAGCCACCAGTTCACCGGGGAGCTGTTTTTT,CASSHQFTGELFF
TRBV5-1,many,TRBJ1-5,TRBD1,TGCGCCAGCAGCTCCGGGACAGGGGTCAATCAGCCCCAGCATTTT,CASSSGTGVNQPQHF
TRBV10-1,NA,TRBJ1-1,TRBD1,TGCGCCAGTACCCTCAGACAGGGGTTTGAAGCTTTCTTT,CASTLRQGFEAFF
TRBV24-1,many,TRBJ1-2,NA,TGTGCCACCAGTGATCAGGACAGCGGAGCTCCTTATGGCTACACCTTC,CATSDQDSGAPYGYTF
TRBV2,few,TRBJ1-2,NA,TGTGCCAGCAGTGAGGGTCAGGGGTATGGCTACACCTTC,CASSEGQGYGYTF
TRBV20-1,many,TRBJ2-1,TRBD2,TGCAGTGCTAGAGGGACTAGCGCCTACAATGAGCAGTTCTTC,CSARGTSAYNEQFF
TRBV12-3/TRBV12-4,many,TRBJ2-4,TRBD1,TGTGCCAGCAACCCGGACAGGGCAGGCAAAAACATTCAGTACTTC,CASNPDRAGKNIQYF
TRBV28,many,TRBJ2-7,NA,TGTGCCAGCAGTCTTCCTCTGGCAGGGTCCCACGAGCAGTACTTC,CASSLPLAGSHEQYF
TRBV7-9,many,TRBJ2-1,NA,TGTGCCAGCAGCTTGTACGAGGGGACCAGCTCCTACAATGAGCAGTTCTTC,CASSLYEGTSSYNEQFF
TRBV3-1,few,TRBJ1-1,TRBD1,TGTGCCAGCAGCCCCGTAATCATGGACAGGCTAGACACTGAAGCTTTCTTT,CASSPVIMDRLDTEAFF
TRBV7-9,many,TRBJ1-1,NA,TGTGCCAGCAGCCTGGGCCAGAACACTGAAGCTTTCTTT,CASSLGQNTEAFF
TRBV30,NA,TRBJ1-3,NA,TGTGCCTGGAGTGCGACTGCTGGAAACACCATATATTTT,CAWSATAGNTIYF
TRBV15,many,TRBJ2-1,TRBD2,TGTGCCACCAGCAGAGAACCTAGCGGGTACAATGAGCAGTTCTTC,CATSREPSGYNEQFF
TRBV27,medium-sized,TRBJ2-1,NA,TGTGCCAGCAGTTTGTGGGGGCAGTCCTACAATGAGCAGTTCTTC,CASSLWGQSYNEQFF
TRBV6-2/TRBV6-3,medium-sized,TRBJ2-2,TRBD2,TGTGCCACCAAACCCCTAGCGGGGGGGCACGGGGAGCTGTTTTTT,CATKPLAGGHGELFF
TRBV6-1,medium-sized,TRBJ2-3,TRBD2,TGTGCCAGCACCCCAGCGGGAGGTGGGGATACGCAGTATTTT,CASTPAGGGDTQYF
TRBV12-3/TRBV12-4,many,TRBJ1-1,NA,TGTGCCAGCAGTTTCCTAGGATTAGGGAACACTGAAGCTTTCTTT,CASSFLGLGNTEAFF
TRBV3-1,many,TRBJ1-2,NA,TGTGCCAGCAGCCAGTCCAGCCCCCGATCGCATGGCTACACCTTC,CASSQSSPRSHGYTF
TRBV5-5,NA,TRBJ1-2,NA,TGTGCCAGCAGCTTGGAGAGCGGGCGTCGGCATGGCTACACCTTC,CASSLESGRRHGYTF
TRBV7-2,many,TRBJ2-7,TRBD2,TGTGCCAGCAGCTCGATAAGCGGGGAGGGGTCCGAGCAGTACTTC,CASSSISGEGSEQYF
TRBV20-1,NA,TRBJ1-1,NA,TGCAGAGTAACCCAGGGGACTGCGTTGAACACAGAAGCTTTCTTT,CRVTQGTALNTEAFF
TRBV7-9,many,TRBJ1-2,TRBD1,TGTGCCAGCAGCTTAGCCGACAGGGGGGGTTATGGCTACACCTTC,CASSLADRGGYGYTF
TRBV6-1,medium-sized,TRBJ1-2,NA,TGTGCCAGCAGTGAACTTGCGACTGGGGGCTACACCTTC,CASSELATGGYTF
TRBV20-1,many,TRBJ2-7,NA,TGCAGTGCTAGATCCCGGGACGGGACCTACGAGCAGTACTTC,CSARSRDGTYEQYF
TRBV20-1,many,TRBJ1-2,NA,TGCAGTGCTAGAGATCTCAAACGGGAAATAATTGGAGGCTACACCTTC,CSARDLKREIIGGYTF
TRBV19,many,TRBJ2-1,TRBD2,TGTGCCAGTAGAGGGGGAATAGCGGGAGGATACAATGAGCAGTTCTTC,CASRGGIAGGYNEQFF
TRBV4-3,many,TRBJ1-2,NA,TGCGCCAGCAGCCAAGGGACGCGGATTGCTACTAACTATGGCTACACCTTC,CASSQGTRIATNYGYTF
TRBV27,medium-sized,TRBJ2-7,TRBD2,TGTGCCAGCACCCCTAGCGGATTACCCTACGAGCAGTACTTC,CASTPSGLPYEQYF
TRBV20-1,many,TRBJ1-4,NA,TGCAGTGCAACCCCAAGGGGCGGGGGCAATGAAAAACTGTTTTTT,CSATPRGGGNEKLFF
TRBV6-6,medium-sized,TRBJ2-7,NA,TGTGCCAGCAGTTACTCGATGTCAGGGGCATGGGACGAGCAGTACTTC,CASSYSMSGAWDEQYF
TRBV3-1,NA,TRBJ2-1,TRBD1,TGTGCCAGCAGCCGGAGACTCGGACAGGGTGGCTACAATGAGCAGTTCTTC,CASSRRLGQGGYNEQFF
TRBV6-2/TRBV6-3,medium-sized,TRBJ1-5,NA,TGTGCCAGCAGTTCTCGGGCTGGTCAGCCCCAGCATTTT,CASSSRAGQPQHF
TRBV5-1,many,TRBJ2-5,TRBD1,TGCGCCAGCAGGAAGAGGACAGGACAAGAGACCCAGTACTTC,CASRKRTGQETQYF
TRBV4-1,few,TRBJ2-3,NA,TGCGCCAGCAGCCAAGAAAGTCAGGCAGATACGCAGTATTTT,CASSQESQADTQYF
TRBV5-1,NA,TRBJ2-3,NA,TGCGCCAGCAGCTCCGAGGGGCATGGCACAGATACGCAGTATTTT,CASSSEGHGTDTQYF
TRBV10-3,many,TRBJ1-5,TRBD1,TGTGCCATCAGTGAGACAGGGGTAGGGCAGCCCCAGCATTTT,CAISETGVGQPQHF
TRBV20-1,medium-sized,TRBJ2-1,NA,TGCAGTGCTAGAGAGGCCCCCGGCAACAATGAGCAGTTCTTC,CSAREAPGNNEQFF
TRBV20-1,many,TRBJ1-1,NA,TGCAGTGCTATTCAGGCGGAAGCTTTCTTT,CSAIQAEAFF
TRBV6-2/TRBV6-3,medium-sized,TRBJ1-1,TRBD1,TGTGCCACCGACAAGGGGGCGAGCACTGAAGCTTTCTTT,CATDKGASTEAFF
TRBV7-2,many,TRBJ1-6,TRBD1,TGTGCCAGCACCCTAGGGGGGACAGGTCGGAATTCACCCCTCCACTTT,CASTLGGTGRNSPLHF
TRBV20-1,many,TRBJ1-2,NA,TGCAGTGCTAGCACAAATACGGCGTATGGCTACACCTTC,CSASTNTAYGYTF
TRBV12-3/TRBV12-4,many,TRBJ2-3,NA,TGTGCCAGCACCCAGACTAGTTCCCCAGATACGCAGTATTTT,CASTQTSSPDTQYF
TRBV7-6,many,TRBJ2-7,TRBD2,TGTGCCAGCAGCGCAACTAGCGGGGGAGCCTACGAGCAGTACTTC,CASSATSGGAYEQYF
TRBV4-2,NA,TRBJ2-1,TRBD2,TGTGCCAGCAGCCAAGAACCCATCGCGGGACTAGCGGACAATGAGCAGTCCTTC,CASSQEPIAGLADNEQSF
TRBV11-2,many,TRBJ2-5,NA,TGTGCCAGCAGCTTAGATCACTACCAAGAGACCCAGTACTTC,CASSLDHYQETQYF
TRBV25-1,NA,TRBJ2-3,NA,TGTGCCAGCAGTGAGCGGAGCACAGATACGCGGTATTTT,CASSERSTDTRYF
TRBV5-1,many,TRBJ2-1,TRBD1,TGCGCCAGCAGCTTGCTCCAGGGGGTCTACAATGAGCAGTTCTTC,CASSLLQGVYNEQFF